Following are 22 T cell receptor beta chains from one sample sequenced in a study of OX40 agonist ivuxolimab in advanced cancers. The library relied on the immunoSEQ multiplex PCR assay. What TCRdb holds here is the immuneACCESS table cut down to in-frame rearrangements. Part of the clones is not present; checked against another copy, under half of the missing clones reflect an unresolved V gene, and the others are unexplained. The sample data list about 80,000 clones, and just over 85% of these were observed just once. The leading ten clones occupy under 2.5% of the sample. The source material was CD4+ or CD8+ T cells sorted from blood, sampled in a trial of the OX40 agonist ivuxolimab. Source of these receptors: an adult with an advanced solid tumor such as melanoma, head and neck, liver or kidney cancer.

The CDR3 loop reads CASSLVGSYGYTF. CDR3 coding DNA: TGTGCCAGCAGCTTAGTGGGGTCCTATGGCTACACCTTC. The chain recombines TRBV7-2 with TRBJ1-2, with D unclear. With 1 base removed from V and 4 bases from J, the gap between germline ends came to 7 bases. The CDR3 extends over 13 amino acids. Germline V gene sequence: CDR1 SGHTA, CDR2 FQGNSA.

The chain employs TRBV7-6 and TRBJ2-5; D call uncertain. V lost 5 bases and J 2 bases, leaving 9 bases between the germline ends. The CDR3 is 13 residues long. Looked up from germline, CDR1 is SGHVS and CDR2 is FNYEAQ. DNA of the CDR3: TGTGCCAGCAGCCCGACCCTTCAAGAGACCCAGTACTTC. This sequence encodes CASSPTLQETQYF. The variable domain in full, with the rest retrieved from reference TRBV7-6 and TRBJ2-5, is GAGVSQSPRYKVTKRGQDVALRCDPISGHVSLYWYRQALGQGPEFLTYFNYEAQQDKSGLPNDRFSAERPEGSISTLTIQRTEQRDSAMYRCASSPTLQETQYFGPGTRLLVL.

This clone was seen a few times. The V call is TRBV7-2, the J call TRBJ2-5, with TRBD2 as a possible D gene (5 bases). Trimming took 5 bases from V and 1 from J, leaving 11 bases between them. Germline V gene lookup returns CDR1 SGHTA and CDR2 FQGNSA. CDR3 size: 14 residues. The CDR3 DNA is TGTGCCAGCAGCCCAGACTACCTCCAAGAGACCCAGTACTTC. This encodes CASSPDYLQETQYF.

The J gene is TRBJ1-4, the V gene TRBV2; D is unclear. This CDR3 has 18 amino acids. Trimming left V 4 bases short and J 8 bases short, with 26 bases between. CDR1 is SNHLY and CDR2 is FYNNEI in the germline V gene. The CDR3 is CASSAWTDVVWEPEKLFF. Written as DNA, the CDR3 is TGTGCCAGCAGTGCTTGGACGGACGTGGTGTGGGAACCCGAAAAACTGTTTTTT.

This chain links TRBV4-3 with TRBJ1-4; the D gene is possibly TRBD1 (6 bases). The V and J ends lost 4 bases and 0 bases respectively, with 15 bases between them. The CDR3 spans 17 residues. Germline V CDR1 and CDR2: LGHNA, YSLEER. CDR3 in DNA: TGCGCCAGCAGCCGTGGACAGTTAGGGGCAACTAATGAAAAACTGTTTTTT. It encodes CASSRGQLGATNEKLFF.

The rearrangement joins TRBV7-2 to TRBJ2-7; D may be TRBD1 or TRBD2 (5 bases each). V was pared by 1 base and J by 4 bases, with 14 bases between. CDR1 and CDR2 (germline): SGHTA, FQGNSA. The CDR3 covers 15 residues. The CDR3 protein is CASSLGQPGTYEQYF. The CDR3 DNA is TGTGCCAGCAGCTTAGGACAGCCTGGGACGTACGAGCAGTACTTC.

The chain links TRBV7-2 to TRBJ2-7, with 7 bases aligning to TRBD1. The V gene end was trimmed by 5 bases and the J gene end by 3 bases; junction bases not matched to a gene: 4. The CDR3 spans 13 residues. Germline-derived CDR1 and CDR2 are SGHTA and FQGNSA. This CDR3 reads CASSPNRGYEQYF. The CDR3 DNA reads TGTGCCAGCAGCCCTAACAGGGGCTACGAGCAGTACTTC.

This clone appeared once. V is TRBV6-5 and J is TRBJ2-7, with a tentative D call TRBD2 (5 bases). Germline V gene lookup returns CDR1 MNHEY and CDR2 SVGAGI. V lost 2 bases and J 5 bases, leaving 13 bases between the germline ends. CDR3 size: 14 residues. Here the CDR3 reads CASSYGSLAHEQYF. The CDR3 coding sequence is TGTGCCAGCAGTTACGGCTCCCTAGCCCACGAGCAGTACTTC.

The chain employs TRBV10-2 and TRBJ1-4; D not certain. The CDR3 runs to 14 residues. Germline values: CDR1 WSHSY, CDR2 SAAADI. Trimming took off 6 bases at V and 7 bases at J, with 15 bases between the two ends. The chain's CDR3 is CASRMEVSSEKLFF. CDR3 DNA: TGCGCCAGCAGAATGGAGGTGTCGAGTGAAAAACTGTTTTTT.

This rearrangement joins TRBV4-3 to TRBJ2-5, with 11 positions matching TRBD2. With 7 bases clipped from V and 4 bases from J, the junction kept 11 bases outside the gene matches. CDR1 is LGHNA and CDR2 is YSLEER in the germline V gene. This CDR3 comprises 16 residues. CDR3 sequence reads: CASTPLGGLAGETQYF. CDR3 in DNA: TGCGCCAGCACTCCTCTAGGTGGACTAGCGGGAGAGACCCAGTACTTC.

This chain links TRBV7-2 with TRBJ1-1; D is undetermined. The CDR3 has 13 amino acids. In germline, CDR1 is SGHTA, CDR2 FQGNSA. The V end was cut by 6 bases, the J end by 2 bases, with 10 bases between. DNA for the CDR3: TGTGCCAGCAGTTCGCAGAGAAACACTGAAGCTTTCTTT. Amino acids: CASSSQRNTEAFF.

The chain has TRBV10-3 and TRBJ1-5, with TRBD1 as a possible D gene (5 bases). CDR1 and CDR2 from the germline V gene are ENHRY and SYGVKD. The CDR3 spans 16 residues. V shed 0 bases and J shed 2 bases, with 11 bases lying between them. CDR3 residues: CAISESGGNGNQPQHF. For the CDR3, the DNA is TGTGCCATCAGTGAGTCCGGGGGGAACGGCAATCAGCCCCAGCATTTT.

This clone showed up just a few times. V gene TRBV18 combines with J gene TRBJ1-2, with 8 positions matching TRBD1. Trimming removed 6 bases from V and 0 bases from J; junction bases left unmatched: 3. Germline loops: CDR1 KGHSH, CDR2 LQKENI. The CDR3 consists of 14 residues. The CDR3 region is CASSPTGANYGYTF. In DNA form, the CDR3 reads TGTGCCAGCTCCCCGACAGGGGCTAACTATGGCTACACCTTC.

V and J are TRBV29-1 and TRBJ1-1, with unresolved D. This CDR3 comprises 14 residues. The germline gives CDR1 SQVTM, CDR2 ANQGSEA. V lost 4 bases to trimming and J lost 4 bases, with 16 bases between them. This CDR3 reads CSVGTAKPITEAFF. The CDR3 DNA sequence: TGCAGCGTTGGTACGGCAAAGCCGATCACTGAAGCTTTCTTT.

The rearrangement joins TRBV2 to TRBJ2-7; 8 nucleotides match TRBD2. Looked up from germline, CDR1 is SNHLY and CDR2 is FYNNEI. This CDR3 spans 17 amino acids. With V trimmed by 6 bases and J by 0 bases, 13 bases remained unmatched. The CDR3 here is CASRPPRGAGGSYEQYF. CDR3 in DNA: TGTGCCAGCAGGCCCCCCCGGGGGGCGGGGGGCTCCTACGAGCAGTACTTC. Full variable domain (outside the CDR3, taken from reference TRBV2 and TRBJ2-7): EPEVTQTPSHQVTQMGQEVILRCVPISNHLYFYWYRQILGQKVEFLVSFYNNEISEKSEIFDDQFSVERPDGSNFTLKIRSTKLEDSAMYFCASRPPRGAGGSYEQYFGPGTRLTVT.

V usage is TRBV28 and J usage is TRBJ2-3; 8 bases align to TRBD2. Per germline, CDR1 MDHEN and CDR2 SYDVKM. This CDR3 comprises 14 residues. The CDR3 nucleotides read TGTGGATGCTTTAGCGGGACAAGCACAGATACGCAGTATTTT. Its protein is CGCFSGTSTDTQYF.

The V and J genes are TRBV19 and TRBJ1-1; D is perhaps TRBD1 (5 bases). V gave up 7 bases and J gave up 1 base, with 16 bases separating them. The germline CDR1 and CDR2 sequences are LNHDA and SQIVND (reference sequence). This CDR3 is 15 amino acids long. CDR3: CASILGWGSNTEAFF. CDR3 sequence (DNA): TGTGCCAGTATTTTGGGTTGGGGCTCGAACACTGAAGCTTTCTTT.

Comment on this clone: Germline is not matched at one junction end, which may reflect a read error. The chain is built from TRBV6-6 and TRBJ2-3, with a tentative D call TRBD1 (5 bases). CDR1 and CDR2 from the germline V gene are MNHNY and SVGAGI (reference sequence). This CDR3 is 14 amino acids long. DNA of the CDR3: TGTGCCAGCAGTTACTCGTGGCAGCAGGGAATCGAGAATTTT. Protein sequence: CASSYSWQQGIENF.

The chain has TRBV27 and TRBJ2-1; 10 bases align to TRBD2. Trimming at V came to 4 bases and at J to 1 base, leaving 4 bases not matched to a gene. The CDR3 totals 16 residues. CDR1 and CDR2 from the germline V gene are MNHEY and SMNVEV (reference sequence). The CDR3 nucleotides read TGTGCCAGCAGTTCGTTGACTAGCGGGTCCTACAATGAGCAGTTCTTC. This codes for CASSSLTSGSYNEQFF.

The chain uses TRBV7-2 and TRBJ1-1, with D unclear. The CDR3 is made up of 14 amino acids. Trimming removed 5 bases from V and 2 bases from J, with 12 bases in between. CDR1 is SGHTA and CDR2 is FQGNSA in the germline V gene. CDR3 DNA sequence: TGTGCCAGCAGCGCAGTATGGGTTAACACTGAAGCTTTCTTT. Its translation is CASSAVWVNTEAFF.

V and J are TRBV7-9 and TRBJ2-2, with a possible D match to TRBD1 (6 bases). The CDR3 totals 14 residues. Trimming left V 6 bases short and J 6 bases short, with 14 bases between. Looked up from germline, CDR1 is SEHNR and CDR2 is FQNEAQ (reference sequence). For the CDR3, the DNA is TGTGCCAGCAGGATACAGGGAAGCCCCGGGGAGCTGTTTTTT. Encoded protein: CASRIQGSPGELFF.

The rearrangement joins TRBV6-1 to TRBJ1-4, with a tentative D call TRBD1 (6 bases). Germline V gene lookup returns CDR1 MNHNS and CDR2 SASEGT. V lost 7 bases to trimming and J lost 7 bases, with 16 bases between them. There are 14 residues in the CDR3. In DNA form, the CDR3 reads TGTGCCAGCATTATTCCAGGGGTCTCTGAAAAACTGTTTTTT. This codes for CASIIPGVSEKLFF.